This T cell receptor beta chain was obtained from a study of T cells of healthy individuals. The J segment lost 4 bases and the V segment lost 4 bases, leaving 5 bases of the junction unmatched. The CDR3 length is 14 residues. The germline V gene has CDR1 SGHTS and CDR2 YDEGEE. TCRdb re-analysed the 5' RACE reads in MiXCR, keeping a single row per CDR3 protein. This repertoire shows 60,000 to 70,000 distinct CDR3 sequences, around 15% found once; its top ten account for approximately 4.8%. This chain uses TRBV5-8 with TRBJ2-3; 8 nucleotides agree with TRBD2. This TCR was recovered from a human donor in good health. In DNA form, the CDR3 reads TGTGCCAGCAGCGGGGGCGGGAGGTCAGATACGCAGTATTTT. Translated: CASSGGGRSDTQYF.